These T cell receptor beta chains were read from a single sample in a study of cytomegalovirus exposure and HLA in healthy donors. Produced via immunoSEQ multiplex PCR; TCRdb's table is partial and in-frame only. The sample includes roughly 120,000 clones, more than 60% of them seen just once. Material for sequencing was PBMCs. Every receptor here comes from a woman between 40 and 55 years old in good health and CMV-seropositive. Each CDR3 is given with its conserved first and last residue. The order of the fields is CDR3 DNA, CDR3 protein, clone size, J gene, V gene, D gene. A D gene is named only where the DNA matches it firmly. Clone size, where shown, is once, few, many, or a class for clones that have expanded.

CDR3nt: TGTGCCAGCAGCGCCCCTCGGTTGGGGCCCGGCTCTGGAAACACCATATATTTT; CDR3aa: CASSAPRLGPGSGNTIYF; abundance: NA; j_gene: TRBJ1-3; v_gene: TRBV9; d_gene: NA
CDR3nt: TGTGCCACCAGCCCCCGCCAGGGTGGAGGCTACACCTTC; CDR3aa: CATSPRQGGGYTF; abundance: NA; j_gene: TRBJ1-2; v_gene: TRBV15; d_gene: NA
CDR3nt: TGTGCCAGCAGTGCAAACTACCGAACCTACGAGCAGTACTTC; CDR3aa: CASSANYRTYEQYF; abundance: once; j_gene: TRBJ2-7; v_gene: TRBV2; d_gene: NA
CDR3nt: TGTGCCTGGAGTCGAGGACAGGGAGAGACCCAGTACTTC; CDR3aa: CAWSRGQGETQYF; abundance: NA; j_gene: TRBJ2-5; v_gene: TRBV30; d_gene: TRBD1
CDR3nt: TGTGCCTGGAGCATTCCGGGACTAGCGCGGAGGGGGTACACCGGGGAGCTGTTTTTT; CDR3aa: CAWSIPGLARRGYTGELFF; abundance: NA; j_gene: TRBJ2-2; v_gene: TRBV30; d_gene: TRBD2
CDR3nt: TGTGCCAGCAGCTCAGGGACAGGGCGAGCTCAGCCCCAGCATTTT; CDR3aa: CASSSGTGRAQPQHF; abundance: NA; j_gene: TRBJ1-5; v_gene: TRBV7-9; d_gene: TRBD1
CDR3nt: TGTGCCAGCAGCTCCACGGATAGCGGACCCTACAATGAGCAGTTCTTC; CDR3aa: CASSSTDSGPYNEQFF; abundance: NA; j_gene: TRBJ2-1; v_gene: TRBV5-4; d_gene: NA
CDR3nt: TGTGCCAGCAGCCCTCAGACAGGGTCCTACGAGCAGTACTTC; CDR3aa: CASSPQTGSYEQYF; abundance: NA; j_gene: TRBJ2-7; v_gene: TRBV13; d_gene: TRBD1
CDR3nt: TGTGCCAGCACGACAGGAGTAAACACTGAAGCTTTCTTT; CDR3aa: CASTTGVNTEAFF; abundance: NA; j_gene: TRBJ1-1; v_gene: TRBV2; d_gene: NA
CDR3nt: TGTGCCAGCAGCCAAGACCAGGGTAGATCACCCCTCCACTTT; CDR3aa: CASSQDQGRSPLHF; abundance: NA; j_gene: TRBJ1-6; v_gene: TRBV14; d_gene: NA
CDR3nt: TGTGCCAGCAGCTTAGGCACAGGGGCGGCAGGCTACACCTTC; CDR3aa: CASSLGTGAAGYTF; abundance: NA; j_gene: TRBJ1-2; v_gene: TRBV7-9; d_gene: TRBD1
CDR3nt: TGTGCCAGCAGCTATAGCGCGGGAGGCTACAATGAGCAGTTCTTC; CDR3aa: CASSYSAGGYNEQFF; abundance: once; j_gene: TRBJ2-1; v_gene: TRBV11-3; d_gene: TRBD2
CDR3nt: TGTGCCAGCAGCTTGGGCGGGAGGGCGGGTGAGCAGTTCTTC; CDR3aa: CASSLGGRAGEQFF; abundance: once; j_gene: TRBJ2-1; v_gene: TRBV5-6; d_gene: TRBD2
CDR3nt: TGTGCCACCATGCCAGGACAGGGGAATTCACCCCTCCACTTT; CDR3aa: CATMPGQGNSPLHF; abundance: NA; j_gene: TRBJ1-6; v_gene: TRBV10-3; d_gene: TRBD1
CDR3nt: TGTGCCAGCAGCTCCTGGACTAGGGGCGGGAATGAGCAGTTCTTC; CDR3aa: CASSSWTRGGNEQFF; abundance: NA; j_gene: TRBJ2-1; v_gene: TRBV7-2; d_gene: TRBD2
CDR3nt: TGTGCCATTTGGGCAGGGTTGGGCACTGAAGCTTTCTTT; CDR3aa: CAIWAGLGTEAFF; abundance: NA; j_gene: TRBJ1-1; v_gene: TRBV27; d_gene: NA
CDR3nt: TGTGCCAGCAGCCAAGCGGGAGCTTGGAATGAGCAGTTCTTC; CDR3aa: CASSQAGAWNEQFF; abundance: NA; j_gene: TRBJ2-1; v_gene: TRBV14; d_gene: NA
CDR3nt: TGTGCCAGCAGACACTCTGGGGCCAACGTCCTGACTTTC; CDR3aa: CASRHSGANVLTF; abundance: NA; j_gene: TRBJ2-6; v_gene: TRBV5-6; d_gene: NA
CDR3nt: TGTGCCAGCAGCTCGGGGGGGGGCCGTAATGAGCAGTTCTTC; CDR3aa: CASSSGGGRNEQFF; abundance: NA; j_gene: TRBJ2-1; v_gene: TRBV4-2; d_gene: TRBD2
CDR3nt: TGTGCCAGCAGCTTAACGGATTCGAGGGCTTTCTTT; CDR3aa: CASSLTDSRAFF; abundance: NA; j_gene: TRBJ1-1; v_gene: TRBV7-2; d_gene: NA
CDR3nt: TGTGCCTGGAGTCACGACAGCTCTGAAGCTTTCTTT; CDR3aa: CAWSHDSSEAFF; abundance: NA; j_gene: TRBJ1-1; v_gene: TRBV30; d_gene: NA
CDR3nt: TGTGCCAGCAGTTTTGGGACAGGGACCGGAGAACCCCTCCACTTT; CDR3aa: CASSFGTGTGEPLHF; abundance: once; j_gene: TRBJ1-6; v_gene: TRBV2; d_gene: TRBD1
CDR3nt: TGTGCCAGCAGTTACACCGGACAGGGTCGTCCCCTCCACTTT; CDR3aa: CASSYTGQGRPLHF; abundance: NA; j_gene: TRBJ1-6; v_gene: TRBV6-5; d_gene: TRBD1
CDR3nt: TGTGCCAGCAGCGTCAATGTGGGGGGAGGATACGAGCAGTACTTC; CDR3aa: CASSVNVGGGYEQYF; abundance: NA; j_gene: TRBJ2-7; v_gene: TRBV5-6; d_gene: NA
CDR3nt: TGTGCCAGCAGCTCGGGACTCTACGCCGATACGCAGTATTTT; CDR3aa: CASSSGLYADTQYF; abundance: NA; j_gene: TRBJ2-3; v_gene: TRBV11-2; d_gene: NA
CDR3nt: TGTGCCAGCAGTTTGGGGCTTGGTAATTCACCCCTCCACTTT; CDR3aa: CASSLGLGNSPLHF; abundance: NA; j_gene: TRBJ1-6; v_gene: TRBV27; d_gene: NA
CDR3nt: TGTGCCAGCAGCGTGCAAAGCACCTACGAGCAGTACTTC; CDR3aa: CASSVQSTYEQYF; abundance: NA; j_gene: TRBJ2-7; v_gene: TRBV5-5; d_gene: NA
CDR3nt: TGTGCCAGCAGCTTAGACCGCCAGTACGAGCAGTACTTC; CDR3aa: CASSLDRQYEQYF; abundance: NA; j_gene: TRBJ2-7; v_gene: TRBV7-2; d_gene: NA
CDR3nt: TGTGCCAGCAGCCGAGATAGGGGACTAGCGGGAAGGGGGACCCAGTACTTC; CDR3aa: CASSRDRGLAGRGTQYF; abundance: NA; j_gene: TRBJ2-5; v_gene: TRBV5-6; d_gene: TRBD2
CDR3nt: TGTGCCAGCACTCCTGGGGGGGCAGATACGCAGTATTTT; CDR3aa: CASTPGGADTQYF; abundance: NA; j_gene: TRBJ2-3; v_gene: TRBV6-1; d_gene: TRBD2
CDR3nt: TGTGCCAGCAGCCAAGCCCCAGGGGGAGGAAAACTGTTTTTT; CDR3aa: CASSQAPGGGKLFF; abundance: NA; j_gene: TRBJ1-4; v_gene: TRBV14; d_gene: TRBD1
CDR3nt: TGTGCCAGCATCAGAGACAGGCCAACTAATGAAAAACTGTTTTTT; CDR3aa: CASIRDRPTNEKLFF; abundance: few; j_gene: TRBJ1-4; v_gene: TRBV21-1; d_gene: NA
CDR3nt: TGCGCCAGCAGCTCGCGACAGGGGAACACTGAAGCTTTCTTT; CDR3aa: CASSSRQGNTEAFF; abundance: NA; j_gene: TRBJ1-1; v_gene: TRBV5-1; d_gene: TRBD1
CDR3nt: TGCAGCGTCGCGCGGACAGGGCTGTTGAGTGAGCAGTACTTC; CDR3aa: CSVARTGLLSEQYF; abundance: NA; j_gene: TRBJ2-7; v_gene: TRBV29-1; d_gene: TRBD1
CDR3nt: TGTGCCAGCAGTTCCCGAAGGGGAGGGCTTAGCGAAAAACTGTTTTTT; CDR3aa: CASSSRRGGLSEKLFF; abundance: NA; j_gene: TRBJ1-4; v_gene: TRBV6-5; d_gene: NA
CDR3nt: TGTGCCAGCAGTTACTCACGGGAGGGTTGGGAGACCCAGTACTTC; CDR3aa: CASSYSREGWETQYF; abundance: NA; j_gene: TRBJ2-5; v_gene: TRBV6-5; d_gene: TRBD2
CDR3nt: TGCGCCAGCAGCTTGGGGACTAGCGGGGGCAACTACAATGAGCAGTTCTTC; CDR3aa: CASSLGTSGGNYNEQFF; abundance: NA; j_gene: TRBJ2-1; v_gene: TRBV5-1; d_gene: TRBD2
CDR3nt: TGTGCCAGCGGAGGGGCATGGGACGGCGGCGATTCACCCCTCCACTTT; CDR3aa: CASGGAWDGGDSPLHF; abundance: NA; j_gene: TRBJ1-6; v_gene: TRBV2; d_gene: NA
CDR3nt: TGTGCCTGGAGCGCCGGGACAGGGGGACCCCAGCATTTT; CDR3aa: CAWSAGTGGPQHF; abundance: NA; j_gene: TRBJ1-5; v_gene: TRBV30; d_gene: TRBD1
CDR3nt: TGTGCCAGCAGTCCTCCTAGCGGCCAGGACACAGATACGCAGTATTTT; CDR3aa: CASSPPSGQDTDTQYF; abundance: NA; j_gene: TRBJ2-3; v_gene: TRBV2; d_gene: TRBD2
CDR3nt: TGTGCCAGCAGTGAGGGCCGGGGGGGCAATCAGCCCCAGCATTTT; CDR3aa: CASSEGRGGNQPQHF; abundance: NA; j_gene: TRBJ1-5; v_gene: TRBV2; d_gene: NA
CDR3nt: TGTGCCAGCAGCTCCGGAGTTACAGGGGGCACAGATACGCAGTATTTT; CDR3aa: CASSSGVTGGTDTQYF; abundance: NA; j_gene: TRBJ2-3; v_gene: TRBV5-4; d_gene: TRBD1
CDR3nt: TGTGCCAGCAGCGTAGGCAGCGGGGGGGCCTACGAGCAGTACTTC; CDR3aa: CASSVGSGGAYEQYF; abundance: NA; j_gene: TRBJ2-7; v_gene: TRBV9; d_gene: TRBD2
CDR3nt: TGTGCCAGCAGTGGTTGGACAGGGACAGATACGCAGTATTTT; CDR3aa: CASSGWTGTDTQYF; abundance: NA; j_gene: TRBJ2-3; v_gene: TRBV6-1; d_gene: TRBD1
CDR3nt: TGTGCCAGCAGGGGGGACAGGGTGAGCAATCAGCCCCAGCATTTT; CDR3aa: CASRGDRVSNQPQHF; abundance: few; j_gene: TRBJ1-5; v_gene: TRBV2; d_gene: TRBD1
CDR3nt: TGTGCCACCAGCAGATTCCAGGGGACCACCGGGGAGCTGTTTTTT; CDR3aa: CATSRFQGTTGELFF; abundance: NA; j_gene: TRBJ2-2; v_gene: TRBV15; d_gene: NA
CDR3nt: TGTGCCAGCAGCTCGGGGGCGGGAGGGCCGGGGGAGCAGTACTTC; CDR3aa: CASSSGAGGPGEQYF; abundance: many; j_gene: TRBJ2-7; v_gene: TRBV7-9; d_gene: TRBD2
CDR3nt: TGTGCTAGTGGTTTGCAGGGGACGGGGACTGAAGCTTTCTTT; CDR3aa: CASGLQGTGTEAFF; abundance: NA; j_gene: TRBJ1-1; v_gene: TRBV12-5; d_gene: NA
CDR3nt: TGTGCCAGCAGCGACCGAGGACAGGGGCTCACTGGCTACACCTTC; CDR3aa: CASSDRGQGLTGYTF; abundance: NA; j_gene: TRBJ1-2; v_gene: TRBV25-1; d_gene: TRBD1
CDR3nt: TGTGCCAGCAGTGACTCGATTACGCCCCAAGGGGGCTTGGTGGAGAGCCAGCCCCAGCATTTT; CDR3aa: CASSDSITPQGGLVESQPQHF; abundance: NA; j_gene: TRBJ1-5; v_gene: TRBV6-4; d_gene: TRBD1
CDR3nt: TGTGCCAGCAGCCAGGGGGGTCTGCAGTACTTC; CDR3aa: CASSQGGLQYF; abundance: NA; j_gene: TRBJ2-7; v_gene: TRBV7-9; d_gene: NA
CDR3nt: TGTGCCAGTAGTATCACGGTTGACTATGGCTACACCTTC; CDR3aa: CASSITVDYGYTF; abundance: NA; j_gene: TRBJ1-2; v_gene: TRBV19; d_gene: NA
CDR3nt: TGCGCCAGCAGCCCACAGGGGACCTATGGCTACACCTTC; CDR3aa: CASSPQGTYGYTF; abundance: NA; j_gene: TRBJ1-2; v_gene: TRBV4-1; d_gene: TRBD1